What follows is one T cell receptor beta chain and its context. Sequencing used immunoSEQ multiplex PCR; TCRdb keeps in-frame clones, though not all of them. Among around 100,000 clones listed, about 88% were seen once. The data are from a study of OX40 agonist ivuxolimab in advanced cancers. The CDR3 consists of 16 residues. V was cut by 0 bases and J by 5 bases, with 15 bases left in between. Looked up from germline, CDR1 is SGHRS and CDR2 is YFSETQ. The clonotype originates from an adult with an advanced solid tumor such as melanoma, head and neck, liver or kidney cancer. The genes are TRBV5-1 and TRBJ1-3; D gene uncertain. Sequencing was performed on CD4+ or CD8+ T cells sorted from blood, taken in a trial of the OX40 agonist ivuxolimab. In nucleotides, the CDR3 is TGCGCCAGCAGCTTGGCACCCGGTACGGGCCGAAACACCATATATTTT. Amino acids: CASSLAPGTGRNTIYF.